Listed below are T cell receptor beta chains from one sample, sequenced in a study of blood T cell repertoires in COVID-19. Some clones are missing from TCRdb's copy, which holds only in-frame ones; the method was immunoSEQ multiplex PCR. The table records 90,000 to 150,000 clones, 65% to 90% of them present only once. The sequenced sample was peripheral blood. The origin of the receptors is a man older than 75 with acute or convalescent COVID-19. CDR3s include the opening cysteine and the closing phenylalanine or tryptophan. A D gene is named only where the DNA matches it firmly. Not every row has a clone size; where given, it reads once, few, many or a size class.

TRBJ2-2 | TRBD1 | TRBV5-1 | NA | CASSLGQGATGELFF | TGCGCCAGCAGCTTGGGGCAGGGGGCCACCGGGGAGCTGTTTTTT
TRBJ2-5 | TRBD1 | TRBV6-5 | NA | CASSSTGVEGETQYF | TGTGCCAGCAGTTCCACAGGGGTAGAGGGGGAGACCCAGTACTTC
TRBJ1-2 | NA | TRBV6-5 | NA | CASSYVDSYGYTF | TGTGCCAGCAGTTACGTGGACAGTTATGGCTACACCTTC
TRBJ2-2 | NA | TRBV5-1 | NA | CASSTTTGELFF | TGCGCCAGCAGCACTACCACCGGGGAGCTGTTTTTT
TRBJ1-2 | TRBD1 | TRBV13 | NA | CASSLGADRGRNYGYTF | TGTGCCAGCAGCCTAGGGGCAGACAGGGGGCGAAACTATGGCTACACCTTC
TRBJ2-5 | TRBD1 | TRBV5-4 | NA | CASSPTGGRETQYF | TGTGCCAGCAGCCCGACAGGGGGCAGAGAGACCCAGTACTTC
TRBJ2-7 | NA | TRBV6-5 | NA | CASSSGQPLDEQYF | TGTGCCAGCAGTTCGGGACAACCACTTGACGAGCAGTACTTC
TRBJ2-2 | TRBD1 | TRBV10-1 | NA | CASSEPGTGPGGTGELFF | TGCGCCAGCAGTGAGCCGGGGACAGGCCCCGGAGGCACCGGGGAGCTGTTTTTT
TRBJ1-2 | NA | TRBV29-1 | NA | CSVIVEPHGYTF | TGCAGCGTTATCGTCGAGCCACATGGCTACACCTTC
TRBJ1-4 | NA | TRBV28 | few | CASSTTGQNEKLFF | TGTGCCAGCAGTACGACAGGACAGAATGAAAAACTGTTTTTT
TRBJ1-2 | NA | TRBV29-1 | NA | CSVKPFDSAYGYTF | TGCAGCGTGAAACCTTTCGACAGCGCCTATGGCTACACCTTC
TRBJ1-2 | NA | TRBV2 | NA | CASRAAGNSHGYTF | TGTGCCAGCAGGGCGGCAGGGAACAGTCATGGCTACACCTTC
TRBJ1-1 | NA | TRBV5-4 | NA | CASSSGKGGAMNTEAFF | TGTGCCAGCAGCTCGGGTAAGGGGGGGGCGATGAACACTGAAGCTTTCTTT
TRBJ1-2 | TRBD1 | TRBV28 | NA | CASSSQGQGPYGYTF | TGTGCCAGCAGTTCTCAGGGACAGGGCCCCTATGGCTACACCTTC
TRBJ2-5 | NA | TRBV10-2 | once | CASSENSLGQETQYF | TGCGCCAGCAGTGAGAATAGCCTGGGTCAAGAGACCCAGTACTTC
TRBJ2-3 | NA | TRBV19 | NA | CASSIGRTDTQYF | TGTGCCAGTAGTATTGGGCGTACAGATACGCAGTATTTT
TRBJ2-5 | TRBD2 | TRBV9 | NA | CASSISGLAGQETQYF | TGTGCCAGCAGTATCTCCGGACTAGCGGGACAAGAGACCCAGTACTTC
TRBJ1-6 | NA | TRBV3-1/TRBV3-2 | NA | CASSPGVMINSPLHF | TGTGCCAGCAGCCCGGGAGTCATGATTAATTCACCCCTCCACTTT
TRBJ2-7 | TRBD2 | TRBV18 | NA | CASSFSGAGGTYEQYF | TGTGCCAGCTCCTTCTCGGGGGCGGGAGGGACCTACGAGCAGTACTTC
TRBJ1-5 | NA | TRBV28 | NA | CASSPTGAPWQPQHF | TGTGCCAGCAGTCCAACAGGAGCACCATGGCAGCCCCAGCATTTT
TRBJ2-2 | TRBD1 | TRBV5-1 | NA | CASSPWTGVSTGELFF | TGCGCCAGCAGCCCGTGGACAGGGGTGAGCACCGGGGAGCTGTTTTTT
TRBJ1-1 | NA | TRBV6-5 | NA | CASSYSRGNPRTEAFF | TGTGCCAGCAGTTACTCGAGAGGGAATCCACGAACTGAAGCTTTCTTT
TRBJ1-3 | TRBD1 | TRBV11-2 | NA | CASSYDRARNTIYF | TGTGCCAGCAGCTACGACAGGGCCCGAAACACCATATATTTT
TRBJ2-7 | TRBD1 | TRBV5-1 | NA | CASTSRGTGDEQYF | TGCGCCAGCACCTCAAGGGGGACAGGGGACGAGCAGTACTTC
TRBJ2-7 | NA | TRBV5-4 | NA | CASSLPTLEAGEQYF | TGTGCCAGCAGCTTGCCCACTCTGGAGGCGGGCGAGCAGTACTTC
TRBJ1-3 | NA | TRBV2 | NA | CASSEALLTGGNTIYF | TGTGCCAGCAGTGAAGCGCTTCTGACAGGTGGAAACACCATATATTTT
TRBJ2-7 | NA | TRBV3-1/TRBV3-2 | NA | CASSQGLGANGYEQYF | TGTGCCAGCAGCCAAGGTCTGGGGGCGAACGGCTACGAGCAGTACTTC
TRBJ2-5 | TRBD1 | TRBV10-3 | NA | CAISLNGQGQETQYF | TGTGCCATCAGCCTCAACGGACAGGGTCAAGAGACCCAGTACTTC
TRBJ1-2 | NA | TRBV20-1 | NA | CSAPGGNGYTF | TGCAGTGCTCCGGGGGGTAATGGCTACACCTTC
TRBJ2-5 | NA | TRBV10-3 | NA | CAISGGEKLQETQYF | TGTGCCATCAGTGGTGGGGAGAAGCTACAAGAGACCCAGTACTTC
TRBJ1-1 | TRBD1 | TRBV5-1 | NA | CASSSGAGGKGTEAFF | TGCGCCAGCAGCTCTGGCGCAGGGGGCAAGGGCACTGAAGCTTTCTTT
TRBJ1-2 | TRBD1 | TRBV27 | NA | CASSLRTGLYYGYTF | TGTGCCAGCAGTTTAAGGACAGGGTTGTACTATGGCTACACCTTC
TRBJ1-2 | NA | TRBV11-2 | NA | CASSLQYGGYTF | TGTGCCAGCAGCTTACAATACGGTGGCTACACCTTC
TRBJ1-6 | NA | TRBV3-1/TRBV3-2 | once | CASSQAVNNSPLHF | TGTGCCAGCAGCCAAGCTGTTAATAATTCACCCCTCCACTTT
TRBJ1-2 | NA | TRBV9 | NA | CASSDSTANYGYTF | TGTGCCAGCAGCGACTCGACAGCTAACTATGGCTACACCTTC
TRBJ2-5 | NA | TRBV5-1 | NA | CASIQMDGGAGETQYF | TGCGCCAGCATCCAAATGGATGGGGGGGCAGGGGAGACCCAGTACTTC
TRBJ1-6 | NA | TRBV19 | NA | CASAIGEGWGSPLHF | TGTGCCAGTGCGATTGGGGAGGGCTGGGGTTCACCCCTCCACTTT
TRBJ2-1 | TRBD2 | TRBV10-3 | NA | CAISEALAGSYNEQFF | TGTGCCATCAGTGAAGCACTAGCGGGATCCTACAATGAGCAGTTCTTC
TRBJ1-5 | NA | TRBV29-1 | NA | CSVEDWPGVVGNQPQHF | TGCAGCGTTGAAGATTGGCCAGGGGTTGTTGGCAATCAGCCCCAGCATTTT
TRBJ1-3 | NA | TRBV29-1 | NA | CSVGGSGNTIYF | TGCAGCGTGGGGGGTTCTGGAAACACCATATATTTT
TRBJ1-6 | NA | TRBV6-6 | NA | CASSYRRGNSPLHF | TGTGCCAGCAGTTACCGAAGGGGTAATTCACCCCTCCACTTT
TRBJ2-5 | NA | TRBV18 | NA | CASSPNWQIQETQYF | TGTGCCAGCTCACCAAATTGGCAGATTCAAGAGACCCAGTACTTC
TRBJ1-2 | NA | TRBV5-1 | NA | CASRLGDSYGYTF | TGCGCCAGCAGGTTGGGGGACTCCTATGGCTACACCTTC
TRBJ2-3 | NA | TRBV28 | NA | CASSLGRGFSAREDTQYF | TGTGCCAGCAGTTTAGGTAGGGGGTTCAGCGCGAGGGAGGATACGCAGTATTTT
TRBJ2-5 | TRBD2 | TRBV10-3 | NA | CAISPGGETQYF | TGTGCCATCAGTCCGGGAGGGGAGACCCAGTACTTC
TRBJ2-6 | NA | TRBV5-1 | NA | CASSFLAGANVLTF | TGCGCCAGCAGCTTTCTAGCCGGGGCCAACGTCCTGACTTTC
TRBJ2-6 | NA | TRBV4-3 | once | CASSQEYSSGANVLTF | TGCGCCAGCAGCCAAGAATACAGCTCTGGGGCCAACGTCCTGACTTTC
TRBJ2-3 | TRBD1 | TRBV28 | NA | CASSKRGQGSDTQYF | TGTGCCAGCAGCAAGAGGGGACAGGGGTCAGATACGCAGTATTTT
TRBJ2-7 | NA | TRBV15 | NA | CATSRELAGVGYEQYF | TGTGCCACCAGCAGAGAACTGGCAGGGGTGGGCTACGAGCAGTACTTC
TRBJ2-5 | NA | TRBV5-4 | NA | CASSLPGRLETQYF | TGTGCCAGCAGCTTGCCAGGGCGTCTTGAGACCCAGTACTTC
TRBJ1-2 | NA | TRBV9 | NA | CASSVADSDYGYTF | TGTGCCAGCAGCGTAGCTGACAGTGACTATGGCTACACCTTC
TRBJ1-2 | NA | TRBV11-2 | NA | CASSGQGKPYGYTF | TGTGCCAGCAGCGGGCAGGGAAAACCTTATGGCTACACCTTC
TRBJ1-1 | TRBD1 | TRBV19 | NA | CASSIRRQGIYF | TGTGCCAGTAGTATTCGGAGACAGGGGATCTACTTT
TRBJ1-1 | NA | TRBV6-5 | NA | CASSTNTEAFF | TGTGCCAGCAGCACAAACACTGAAGCTTTCTTT
TRBJ2-1 | TRBD2 | TRBV6-2/TRBV6-3 | NA | CASSPWTSGSNEQFF | TGTGCCAGCAGTCCCTGGACTAGCGGGAGTAATGAGCAGTTCTTC